This T cell receptor (beta chain) was identified during a study of control samples from healthy donors and cancer patients. The assay was immunoSEQ multiplex PCR, and TCRdb's table has in-frame clones only and misses some. The table lists 35,000 to 40,000 clones, around 83% of them singletons, with around a fifth in the top ten. The CDR3 has 16 residues. V was clipped by 3 bases and J by 6 bases, with 21 bases between them. The germline CDR1 and CDR2 sequences are DFQATT and SNEGSKA (reference sequence). The J gene is TRBJ2-4, the V gene TRBV20-1, with D possibly being TRBD2 (7 bases). Sequencing used PBMCs. This clonotype originated in a woman in her sixties or seventies with lung cancer. CDR3 DNA sequence: TGCAGTGCTAGTATGGCGGGGGCCAATGCTGGAAACATTCAGTACTTC. Translating it yields CSASMAGANAGNIQYF.